Reported below is one T cell receptor (beta chain). The antigen remains unidentified. These data belong to a study of T-cell memory formation after mild COVID-19. About the study: The study found TCR clusters largely donor specific. Study-level results: There was a balanced CD4/CD8 profile in clones contracting day 15 to 85, and later expanders leaned CD4+. A subset of responding clones appeared in pre-infection memory, suggesting cross-reactive memory joined.

TCRdb fed the 5' RACE reads into MiXCR, producing one record per CDR3 protein. This table holds roughly 450,000 distinct CDR3 sequences, approximately 18% found once. Trimming stripped 6 bases from V and 3 bases from J, with 11 bases between. Germline CDR1 and CDR2: LNHDA and SQIVND (reference sequence). This CDR3 spans 13 amino acids. The sequence was obtained from an adult woman who had mild COVID-19 (a few samples of this study predate the infection). Cell type and time point are not known. Sequencing was carried out using PBMCs or a T cell subset sorted from them (not recorded which). The chain couples TRBV19 to TRBJ1-1; TRBD1 might be the D (5 bases). CDR3 protein: CASRQAGDTEAFF. Written as DNA, the CDR3 is TGTGCCAGTAGACAGGCCGGTGACACTGAAGCTTTCTTT.